This TCR beta chain derives from a study of T-cell memory formation after mild COVID-19. In the case of this clonotype: Its antigen is not identified.

One entry per CDR3 protein results from TCRdb running MiXCR on the 5' RACE reads. The data hold 540,000 or so distinct CDR3 sequences, with about a fifth observed a single time. This CDR3 has 13 residues. Germline V gene data show CDR1 as SGHDT and CDR2 as YYEEEE. V lost 1 base and J 4 bases, leaving 8 bases between the germline ends. The study, taken as a whole, reports: Detection of some responders pre-infection suggested pre-existing cross-reactive memory T cells participated. Mainly CM and EM harbored the contracting CD4+ clones; mainly EMRA harbored the CD8+ ones.

The clonotype was recovered from an adult woman who had mild COVID-19 (a few samples of this study predate the infection). Cell type and time point are not known. This rearrangement joins TRBV5-6 to TRBJ1-1, with unresolved D. The sequenced sample consisted of PBMCs or a T cell subset sorted from them (not recorded which). The CDR3 is CASSLNTATEAFF. CDR3 in DNA: TGTGCCAGCAGCTTGAATACGGCCACTGAAGCTTTCTTT.